The 20 T cell receptor beta chains reported below all come from one sample, sequenced in a study of OX40 agonist ivuxolimab in advanced cancers. Here immunoSEQ multiplex PCR was the method, and the copy in TCRdb shows in-frame clones only, minus some. This table has about 59,000 clones, 80% to 90% appearing once. Specimen: CD4+ or CD8+ T cells sorted from blood, collected in a trial of the OX40 agonist ivuxolimab. The receptors shown here come from an adult with an advanced solid tumor such as melanoma, head and neck, liver or kidney cancer.

The chain is built from TRBV7-2 and TRBJ2-7; 9 bases map to TRBD2. The V and J ends lost 2 bases and 3 bases, in that order; junction bases with no gene match: 8. The length of the CDR3 is 16 residues. Germline CDR1 is SGHTA and CDR2 is FQGNSA. In DNA, the CDR3 is TGTGCCAGCAGCTTATCCGCACTAGCGGGTAACTACGAGCAGTACTTC. Its protein product is CASSLSALAGNYEQYF. Full variable domain (remainder filled in from reference TRBV7-2 and TRBJ2-7): GAGVSQSPSNKVTEKGKDVELRCDPISGHTALYWYRQSLGQGLEFLIYFQGNSAPDKSGLPSDRFSAERTGGSVSTLTIQRTQQEDSAVYLCASSLSALAGNYEQYFGPGTRLTVT.

The chain joins TRBV5-1 to TRBJ1-1; 8 positions match TRBD1. The CDR3 loop spans 15 amino acids. Trimming cost V 1 base and J 10 bases; bases outside gene matches: 12. From germline, CDR1 is SGHRS and CDR2 YFSETQ. This CDR3 is CASSLIAGGILRAFF. In DNA, the CDR3 is TGCGCCAGCAGCTTGATTGCAGGGGGCATATTGCGAGCTTTCTTT.

The J gene is TRBJ2-1, the V gene TRBV14, with D possibly being TRBD2 (6 bases). The V end lost 1 base, the J end lost 2 bases, and 9 bases lay between the germline ends. Germline V gene lookup returns CDR1 SGHDN and CDR2 FVKESK. CDR3 length: 15 amino acids. This CDR3 is CASSQGVAAYNEQFF. CDR3 bases: TGTGCCAGCAGCCAAGGGGTAGCGGCCTACAATGAGCAGTTCTTC.

This clone has just one count. V is TRBV5-1 and J is TRBJ1-2, with D possibly TRBD1 on 5 matching bases. The CDR3 runs 15 residues. With 3 bases removed from V and 4 bases from J, the gap between germline ends came to 16 bases. CDR1 and CDR2 from the germline V gene are SGHRS and YFSETQ. CDR3 DNA sequence: TGCGCCAGCAGCTCGACAGTTGGTACGGGCTATGGCTACACCTTC. It encodes CASSSTVGTGYGYTF.

This clone was seen once. The V call is TRBV19, the J call TRBJ2-4; TRBD2 matches 11 bases. V shed 3 bases and J 0 bases; nucleotides not matched to a gene: 10. The CDR3 totals 19 residues. The germline gives CDR1 LNHDA, CDR2 SQIVND (reference sequence). The CDR3 loop reads CASSITGSGGALAKNIQYF. CDR3 DNA sequence: TGTGCCAGTAGTATCACAGGTAGCGGGGGGGCCCTAGCCAAAAACATTCAGTACTTC.

The CDR3, as DNA: TGTGCCAGCAGCTTTTGGGATTACAGGGGCAGAACTAACCATCAGCCCCAGCATTTT. Residues: CASSFWDYRGRTNHQPQHF. The chain uses TRBV7-9 and TRBJ1-5; 7 bases map to TRBD1. V shed 3 bases, J shed 5 bases, and the junction held 19 bases outside the gene matches. The CDR3 covers 19 residues. CDR1 and CDR2 (germline): SEHNR, FQNEAQ (reference sequence).

The V gene is TRBV5-1, the J gene TRBJ2-1; TRBD2 matches 7 bases. The trim removed 4 bases at V and 3 bases at J, leaving 7 bases unmatched. In germline, CDR1 is SGHRS, CDR2 YFSETQ. This CDR3 spans 15 amino acids. The CDR3 is CASSAISGGYNEQFF. The CDR3, as DNA: TGCGCCAGCAGCGCTATTTCGGGGGGCTACAATGAGCAGTTCTTC.

This clone has a single count. The V and J genes are TRBV19 and TRBJ1-1; D is unresolved. The CDR3 is made up of 12 amino acids. Germline V lookup: CDR1 LNHDA, CDR2 SQIVND (reference sequence). V was pared by 8 bases and J by 0 bases, with 7 bases between. The CDR3 DNA is TGTGCCAGTGGTCACGTGAACACTGAAGCTTTCTTT. It is translated as CASGHVNTEAFF.

This sequence joins TRBV6-5 and TRBJ2-3, with D uncertain. This CDR3 contains 16 residues. Germline V lookup: CDR1 MNHEY, CDR2 SVGAGI. V lost 0 bases and J lost 0, with 10 bases in between. CDR3 in amino acids: CASSYSPFPSTDTQYF. As DNA, the CDR3 is TGTGCCAGCAGTTACTCGCCCTTCCCTAGCACAGATACGCAGTATTTT.

The chain employs TRBV5-1 and TRBJ1-4; D is possibly TRBD1 (6 bases). The CDR3 spans 15 residues. CDR1 is SGHRS, CDR2 YFSETQ, per germline. Trimming removed 4 bases at V and 7 bases at J, with 17 bases between. The CDR3 here is CASSPNPGAREKLFF. DNA for the CDR3: TGCGCCAGCAGCCCCAATCCGGGGGCGCGTGAAAAACTGTTTTTT.

This clone was seen just once. The chain employs TRBV7-2 and TRBJ1-1; 7 nucleotides line up with TRBD1. The germline V gene has CDR1 SGHTA and CDR2 FQGNSA. The CDR3 length is 13 residues. Losses at the gene ends were 7 bases for V and 2 bases for J; bases not matched to a gene: 4. The CDR3 loop reads CASKQGQNTEAFF. As DNA, the CDR3 is TGTGCCAGCAAACAGGGGCAAAACACTGAAGCTTTCTTT.

The J gene is TRBJ2-6, the V gene TRBV19; D is possibly TRBD2 (7 bases). The CDR3 runs to 21 residues. Germline V gene sequence: CDR1 LNHDA, CDR2 SQIVND (reference sequence). Between the trimmed V and J ends, which lost 0 bases and 0 bases, there was a span of 21 bases. The CDR3 protein is CASSIDGGEGRGFSGANVLTF. CDR3 DNA sequence: TGTGCCAGTAGTATAGATGGCGGGGAGGGCAGGGGCTTCTCTGGGGCCAACGTCCTGACTTTC.

This chain connects TRBV28 to TRBJ2-3; 10 positions match TRBD2. The length of the CDR3 is 16 residues. V trimming: 3 bases; J trimming: 3 bases; junction bases outside the gene matches: 6. From germline, CDR1 is MDHEN and CDR2 SYDVKM. The CDR3 nucleotides are TGTGCCAGCAGTTTGCCTGCTAGCGGGAGAACAGATACGCAGTATTTT. It encodes CASSLPASGRTDTQYF.

The V gene is TRBV2, the J gene TRBJ1-5; D is unclear. Trimming cost V 2 bases and J 3 bases, with 8 bases left between them. CDR1 and CDR2 from the germline V gene are SNHLY and FYNNEI. The CDR3 loop spans 14 amino acids. CDR3 sequence reads: CASSELTNNQPQHF. Written as DNA, the CDR3 is TGTGCCAGCAGTGAACTAACAAACAATCAGCCCCAGCATTTT.

The gene calls are TRBV15 and TRBJ1-4; D remains unclear. V lost 5 bases and J lost 2, with 12 bases in between. This CDR3 comprises 15 residues. Germline V gives CDR1 LNHNV, CDR2 YYDKDF (reference sequence). CDR3 amino acids: CATSPVLGTNEKLFF. CDR3 nucleotide sequence: TGTGCCACCAGCCCCGTCCTGGGGACTAATGAAAAACTGTTTTTT.

The chain is built from TRBV6-1 and TRBJ1-1; D is unresolved. Germline loops: CDR1 MNHNS, CDR2 SASEGT. The CDR3 spans 13 residues. With 1 base removed from V and 0 bases from J, the gap between germline ends came to 3 bases. CDR3 nucleotide sequence: TGTGCCAGCAGTGAAGTAGTGAACACTGAAGCTTTCTTT. Protein: CASSEVVNTEAFF.

The V gene is TRBV19, the J gene TRBJ2-6; D tentatively reads TRBD1 or TRBD2 (5 bases each). The germline V and J ends were trimmed by 5 bases and 2 bases, with 10 bases remaining between them. The CDR3 runs to 15 residues. In germline, CDR1 is LNHDA, CDR2 SQIVND (reference sequence). The CDR3 DNA reads TGTGCCAGTAGTGGGACCTCAACTGGGGCCAACGTCCTGACTTTC. Its protein is CASSGTSTGANVLTF.

This chain joins TRBV11-2 and TRBJ1-6; D unresolved. Trimming removed 7 bases from V and 12 bases from J, with 19 bases in between. This CDR3 has 14 residues. CDR1 SGHAT and CDR2 FQNNGV come from the germline V gene. The CDR3 spells CASTVRRRDGPLHF. As DNA, the CDR3 is TGTGCCAGCACCGTCAGACGAAGGGATGGACCCCTCCACTTT.

V and J are TRBV18 and TRBJ1-5; D might be TRBD1 (6 bases). The length of the CDR3 is 15 residues. V lost 5 bases and J lost 4, with 15 bases in between. Germline loops: CDR1 KGHSH, CDR2 LQKENI. The CDR3 nucleotides are TGTGCCAGCTCAGGGACACCCAACCCAAATCAGCCCCAGCATTTT. Its protein is CASSGTPNPNQPQHF.

The chain employs TRBV7-9 and TRBJ2-7, with no clear D. CDR3 length equals 18 residues. The germline V and J ends were trimmed by 5 bases and 2 bases, with 25 bases remaining between them. Germline V gives CDR1 SEHNR, CDR2 FQNEAQ (reference sequence). In nucleotides, the CDR3 is TGTGCCAGCAGCCGTGGGTTGAGGACGGACCGCGTCGCCTACGAGCAGTACTTC. It yields the protein CASSRGLRTDRVAYEQYF.